The following is a T cell receptor beta chain sequence with its context. Trimming stripped 6 bases from V and 3 bases from J, with 11 bases between. The CDR3 length is 14 residues. Germline lookup yields CDR1 MNHEY and CDR2 SVGAGI. The record originates from a study of blood T cell repertoires in COVID-19. Repertoires were generated with immunoSEQ multiplex PCR, while TCRdb's copy carries only in-frame clones and drops some. The sample contains about 120,000 clones, roughly 89% of which appear only once. The receptor's source is a man aged 55 to 69 with COVID-19, enrolled during active disease. V gene TRBV6-5 combines with J gene TRBJ2-2; tentatively, D is TRBD2 (5 bases). Sequencing was performed on peripheral blood. The DNA for the CDR3 is TGTGCCAGCAGCGACCGGGGAGACACCGGGGAGCTGTTTTTT. Amino acid sequence: CASSDRGDTGELFF.